The clone carrying this T cell receptor (beta chain) was observed once. The entry originates in a study of blood T cell repertoires in COVID-19. About the study: The United States, Italy and Spain were the sources of the acute and convalescent COVID-19 samples. The analysed material was cDNA or gDNA that came from T cells, B-cell-depleted T cells, or PBMCs.

Authors' data handling: For nucleated cells, counts were estimated from reference gene primer amplification. TCRdb's copy holds only in-frame clones and misses some; the assay was immunoSEQ multiplex PCR. From that table come the V and J calls and clone size; the DNA was used to work out D and trimming. The sample yields some 200,000 clones, over 75% seen once. Germline CDR1 SGHKS, CDR2 YYEKEE (reference sequence). This CDR3 has 14 residues. The V gene lost 4 bases and the J gene lost 7 bases, with 17 bases spanning the gap. The rearrangement links TRBV5-5 to TRBJ1-2; D might be TRBD1 (6 bases). The sequenced material came from peripheral blood. The receptor was isolated from a woman aged 40 to 55 with acute or convalescent COVID-19. The CDR3 region has the DNA TGTGCCAGCAGCCCCATCCCGGACAGCGCTGGCTACACCTTC. Protein sequence: CASSPIPDSAGYTF.